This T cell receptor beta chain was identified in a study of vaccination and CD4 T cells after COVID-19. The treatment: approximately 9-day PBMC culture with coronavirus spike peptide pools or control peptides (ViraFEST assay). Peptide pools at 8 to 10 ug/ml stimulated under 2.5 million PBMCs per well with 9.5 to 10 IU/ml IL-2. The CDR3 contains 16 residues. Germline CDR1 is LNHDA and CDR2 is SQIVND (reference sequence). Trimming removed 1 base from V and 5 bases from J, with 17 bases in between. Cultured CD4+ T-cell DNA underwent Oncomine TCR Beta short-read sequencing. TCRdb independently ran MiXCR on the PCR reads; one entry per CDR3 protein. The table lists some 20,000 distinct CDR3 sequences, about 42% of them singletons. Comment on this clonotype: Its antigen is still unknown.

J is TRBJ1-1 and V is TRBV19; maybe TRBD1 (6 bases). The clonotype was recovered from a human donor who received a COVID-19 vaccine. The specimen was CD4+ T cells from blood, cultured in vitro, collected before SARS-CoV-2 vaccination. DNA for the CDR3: TGTGCCAGTAGTATAGGTCCCAGGGGAAGAGAAACTGAAGCTTTCTTT. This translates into CASSIGPRGRETEAFF.